The T cell receptor (beta chain) under discussion was sequenced for a study of cytomegalovirus exposure and HLA in healthy donors. Worth noting for this clone: Its specificity is unknown.

Looked up from germline, CDR1 is KGHSH and CDR2 is LQKENI. CDR3 length: 17 residues. V shed 3 bases and J 6 bases; nucleotides not matched to a gene: 13. The study's findings and limits: It has been reported that TCR beta sequences accurately predicted the HLA-A and HLA-B alleles of most subjects. Across HLA loci, a later analysis found differing TCR association rates, with DRB1 most and HLA-C fewest.

The PCR ran on 60 Vbeta and 13 Jbeta primers. Clones were sequenced by immunoSEQ multiplex PCR, and TCRdb holds only the in-frame ones, with some missing. The profile shows tens of thousands of clones, less than 85% of them singletons. The source of this sequence is a young man in good health and CMV-seronegative. Sequenced sample: PBMCs. This chain joins TRBV18 and TRBJ1-2; TRBD1 matches at 10 bases. The CDR3 nucleotides read TGTGCCAGCTCACCGGGACAGGGGTTTTCTACGGTCGATGGCTACACCTTC. This sequence encodes CASSPGQGFSTVDGYTF.